This record covers a single T cell receptor beta chain. What it binds is unknown. This same CDR3 is encoded by further DNA sequences in the sample. These data come from a study of OX40 agonist ivuxolimab in advanced cancers. Study summary: Anti-PD-1, anti-PD-L1 or anti-CTLA-4 therapy given earlier was allowed, and roughly 40% had some. Of the patients, three showed partial responses, one with hepatocellular carcinoma and two with cutaneous melanoma. Study-level points and caveats: It was also the case that some nonresponders had low normalized T-cell clonal expansion. CD4+ and CD8+ blood T cells expanded clonally by week 6 at 0.1 to 3.0 mg/kg.

This CDR3 has 13 residues. Germline CDR1 and CDR2: MNHEY and SVGAGI. V lost 9 bases to trimming and J lost 10 bases, with 16 bases between them. Only in-frame clones appear in the TCRdb table, and some are missing; sequencing was by immunoSEQ multiplex PCR. The table lists around 65,000 clones, about 85% of them singletons, with approximately 0.3% in the top ten. Sequenced material: CD4+ or CD8+ T cells sorted from blood, taken in a trial of the OX40 agonist ivuxolimab. This TCR derives from an adult with an advanced solid tumor such as melanoma, head and neck, liver or kidney cancer. The gene calls are TRBV6-5 and TRBJ1-6; a possible D gene is TRBD1 (6 bases). CDR3: CASRPTGLSPLHF. Here the CDR3 DNA reads TGTGCCAGTAGACCCACAGGGTTATCACCCCTCCACTTT.